A single sample is the source of the 27 T cell receptor beta chains below, sequenced in a study of graft-versus-host responses after intestinal transplantation. TCRdb's copy holds only in-frame clones and misses some; the assay was immunoSEQ multiplex PCR. The data contain about 15,000 clones, 30% to 40% of them seen just once; the ten biggest clones take up under 4.5%. The sequencing here drew on alloreactive CD4+ T cells from a mixed lymphocyte reaction culture, taken before intestinal transplant. As for subset: CFSE-low proliferating T cells sorted from roughly six-day pre-transplant mixed lymphocyte reaction (GvH or HvG direction). The source is a human patient who received an intestinal transplant.

The chain joins TRBV6-5 to TRBJ2-7; 8 bases match TRBD2. Germline trimming cut 5 bases from V and 6 bases from J; bases unmatched to any gene: 9. CDR1 and CDR2 from the germline V gene are MNHEY and SVGAGI. The CDR3 has 14 residues. For the CDR3, the DNA is TGTGCCAGCAGTGAACGACTAGCGATCCCCGAGCAGTACTTC. This gives the protein CASSERLAIPEQYF.

The rearrangement uses TRBV2 and TRBJ2-2; 8 positions match TRBD2. Germline V gene lookup returns CDR1 SNHLY and CDR2 FYNNEI. The length of the CDR3 is 16 residues. The V segment lost 8 bases and the J segment 5 bases; nucleotides outside the gene matches: 13. CDR3 sequence: CASGSRGGSATGELFF. DNA of the CDR3: TGTGCCAGCGGGTCCCGGGGGGGCAGTGCTACCGGGGAGCTGTTTTTT.

This clone is judged medium-sized. V gene TRBV10-3 combines with J gene TRBJ2-6; tentatively, D is TRBD1 or TRBD2 (5 bases each). Deletions cut 0 bases from V and 3 bases from J, with 6 bases between. The CDR3 spans 15 residues. Germline V gene data show CDR1 as ENHRY and CDR2 as SYGVKD. The CDR3: CAISESGGGANVLTF. The CDR3 DNA sequence: TGTGCCATCAGTGAGTCTGGGGGTGGGGCCAACGTCCTGACTTTC.

In this sample, this clone turned up a few times. The gene calls are TRBV6-6 and TRBJ1-6, with D hard to call. Between the trimmed V and J ends, which lost 5 bases and 5 bases, there was a span of 13 bases. This CDR3 spans 15 amino acids. Germline CDR1 is MNHNY and CDR2 is SVGAGI (reference sequence). CDR3 DNA: TGTGCCAGCAGTATCCGGGCAGAAAATAATTCACCCCTCCACTTT. It specifies CASSIRAENNSPLHF.

V and J are TRBV6-5 and TRBJ2-1; D is unclear. This CDR3 comprises 14 residues. Germline-derived CDR1 and CDR2 are MNHEY and SVGAGI. Trimming removed 0 bases at V and 4 bases at J, with 7 bases between. CDR3 sequence (DNA): TGTGCCAGCAGTTACTCTGCCAGATACAATGAGCAGTTCTTC. Its protein product is CASSYSARYNEQFF.

The chain joins TRBV6-9 to TRBJ2-1; TRBD1 matches at 7 bases. This CDR3 is built from 11 residues. Germline assignment: CDR1 MNHGY and CDR2 SVAAGI. Trimming removed 6 bases from V and 10 bases from J; junction bases left unmatched: 3. The chain's CDR3 is CASSKQGEQFF. In nucleotides, the CDR3 is TGTGCCAGCAGCAAACAGGGGGAGCAGTTCTTC.

In its sample, this clone was seen a few times. The chain employs TRBV7-9 and TRBJ1-5, with D possibly being TRBD1 (6 bases). CDR3 size: 15 residues. The germline V gene encodes CDR1 SEHNR and CDR2 FQNEAQ (reference sequence). V gave up 0 bases and J gave up 2 bases, with 8 bases separating them. CDR3 nucleotides: TGTGCCAGCAGCTTAGCGGGGGCAGGCAATCAGCCCCAGCATTTT. Its protein product is CASSLAGAGNQPQHF.

As regards this clone: In this CDR3 the conserved last residue, phenylalanine or tryptophan, is missing, so a read error is likely. Because the CDR3's place on the DNA is in doubt, the DNA is left out and the CDR3 is given as listed by TCRdb. The rearrangement uses TRBV7-4 and TRBJ2-7; the table assigns TRBD1, which was not confirmed against the DNA. Germline V gene lookup returns CDR1 SGHVT and CDR2 SQSDAQ. Both ends counted, the CDR3 spans 16 residues. This CDR3 reads CASSGGGTGDWALQEL.

This clone was counted only a few times. V and J are TRBV6-5 and TRBJ1-6; D not certain. V shed 0 bases and J shed 9 bases, with 9 bases lying between them. This CDR3 spans 14 amino acids. Germline values: CDR1 MNHEY, CDR2 SVGAGI. CDR3 sequence reads: CASSYSVGGSPLHF. In DNA, the CDR3 is TGTGCCAGCAGTTACTCGGTGGGTGGTTCACCCCTCCACTTT.

The chain employs TRBV6-6 and TRBJ2-7, with D possibly being TRBD2 (6 bases). CDR3 size: 14 residues. Looked up from germline, CDR1 is MNHNY and CDR2 is SVGAGI (reference sequence). The V end lost 0 bases, the J end lost 3 bases, and 9 bases lay between the germline ends. The CDR3 sequence: CASSYSGGRYEQYF. The CDR3 DNA sequence: TGTGCCAGCAGTTACTCCGGGGGACGCTACGAGCAGTACTTC.

The J gene is TRBJ1-6, the V gene TRBV19; the match to TRBD1 covers 8 bases. The J segment lost 0 bases and the V segment lost 3 bases, leaving 13 bases of the junction unmatched. This CDR3 has 20 residues. The germline V gene encodes CDR1 LNHDA and CDR2 SQIVND (reference sequence). The CDR3 loop is CASSILNLGQVFSYNSPLHF. CDR3 DNA sequence: TGTGCCAGTAGTATCCTTAACTTGGGACAGGTTTTCTCCTATAATTCACCCCTCCACTTT. Together with reference TRBV19 and TRBJ1-6, the CDR3 gives the full variable domain: DGGITQSPKYLFRKEGQNVTLSCEQNLNHDAMYWYRQDPGQGLRLIYYSQIVNDFQKGDIAEGYSVSREKKESFPLTVTSAQKNPTAFYLCASSILNLGQVFSYNSPLHFGNGTRLTVT.

The rearrangement joins TRBV6-1 to TRBJ1-5, with D perhaps matching TRBD1 (5 bases). The ends were cut back, 10 bases at V and 6 bases at J, with 19 bases in the middle. Germline V gene sequence: CDR1 MNHNS, CDR2 SASEGT. This CDR3 has 14 residues. CDR3 amino acids: CATGTGRVSQPQHF. The CDR3 DNA reads as TGTGCCACCGGGACGGGACGTGTTTCTCAGCCCCAGCATTTT.

The table lists this clone with a few counts. The genes are TRBV6-6 and TRBJ1-6; D possibly corresponds to TRBD1 (6 bases). CDR1 MNHNY and CDR2 SVGAGI come from the germline V gene (reference sequence). V was pared by 1 base and J by 10 bases, with 11 bases between. The CDR3 totals 14 residues. This chain's CDR3 is CASSYWGRGSPLHF. Written as DNA, the CDR3 is TGTGCCAGCAGTTACTGGGGGCGAGGGTCACCCCTCCACTTT.

The gene calls are TRBV2 and TRBJ2-1, with 9 bases that match TRBD2. V was clipped by 4 bases and J by 6 bases; unmatched bases: 7. The CDR3 consists of 15 residues. CDR1 is SNHLY, CDR2 FYNNEI, per germline. CDR3 sequence: CASSGETSGFNEQFF. CDR3 nucleotides: TGTGCCAGCAGTGGGGAGACTAGCGGATTCAATGAGCAGTTCTTC. Full variable domain (outside the CDR3, taken from reference TRBV2 and TRBJ2-1): EPEVTQTPSHQVTQMGQEVILRCVPISNHLYFYWYRQILGQKVEFLVSFYNNEISEKSEIFDDQFSVERPDGSNFTLKIRSTKLEDSAMYFCASSGETSGFNEQFFGPGTRLTVL.

This chain joins TRBV6-5 and TRBJ1-2; maybe TRBD1 (6 bases). The CDR3 contains 14 residues. Deletions cut 2 bases from V and 10 bases from J, with 17 bases between. Germline CDR1 MNHEY, CDR2 SVGAGI. CDR3 DNA sequence: TGTGCCAGCAGTTACGCGGCGACAGGACTCAACTACACCTTC. It yields the protein CASSYAATGLNYTF.

The rearrangement joins TRBV28 to TRBJ2-7, with TRBD1 as a possible D gene (5 bases). The V end lost 5 bases, the J end lost 3 bases, and 8 bases lay between the germline ends. This CDR3 is built from 12 residues. CDR1 is MDHEN, CDR2 SYDVKM, per germline. The CDR3 is CASSNRIYEQYF. The CDR3 DNA sequence: TGTGCCAGCAGTAACAGGATCTACGAGCAGTACTTC.

This sequence joins TRBV6-1 and TRBJ1-5; 7 bases line up with TRBD1. The CDR3 covers 13 residues. The junction had 3 bases not matched to a gene; V was cut back by 6 bases and J by 4 bases. Germline CDR1 and CDR2: MNHNS and SASEGT. The CDR3 sequence: CASSYRGNQPQHF. In nucleotides, the CDR3 is TGTGCCAGCAGCTACAGGGGAAATCAGCCCCAGCATTTT.

Only a few counts were recorded for this clone. CDR3 sequence: CASSSHRVRNTEAFF. The CDR3 DNA follows: TGTGCCAGCAGCTCCCACAGGGTTAGGAACACTGAAGCTTTCTTT. The chain has TRBV6-5 and TRBJ1-1; D is perhaps TRBD1 (6 bases). This CDR3 has 15 residues. CDR1 MNHEY and CDR2 SVGAGI come from the germline V gene. Trimming removed 6 bases from V and 1 base from J, with 15 bases in between.

The V call is TRBV7-2, the J call TRBJ1-2, with D perhaps TRBD1 (6 bases). CDR1 and CDR2 (germline): SGHTA, FQGNSA. V lost 5 bases and J 2 bases, leaving 15 bases between the germline ends. The CDR3 runs 15 residues. This CDR3 reads CASSRASGENYGYTF. The CDR3 nucleotides are TGTGCCAGCAGCCGCGCTTCAGGGGAAAACTATGGCTACACCTTC.

Sample share makes this clone medium-sized (0.01 to 0.1%). The chain combines TRBV12-2 with TRBJ2-1; TRBD2 is the table's D call, not checked against the DNA. TRBV12-2 is a pseudogene locus. The CDR3 sequence is 15 residues long. The CDR3, as DNA: TGTGCAAGTCGCTTACCAGCGGGGACCTACAATGAGCAGTTCTTC. Its translation is CASRLPAGTYNEQFF.

Sample share makes this clone medium-sized (0.01 to 0.1%). The rearrangement uses TRBV6-6 and TRBJ2-7, with 10 nucleotides matching TRBD2. Trimming at V came to 4 bases and at J to 4 bases, leaving 7 bases not matched to a gene. Germline assignment: CDR1 MNHNY and CDR2 SVGAGI (reference sequence). This CDR3 region has 15 residues. The CDR3 here is CASSLRAGGPYEQYF. The CDR3 coding sequence is TGTGCCAGCAGTTTGAGAGCGGGAGGGCCATACGAGCAGTACTTC.

The rearrangement links TRBV6-6 to TRBJ2-3; 11 bases align to TRBD2. The CDR3 has 16 residues. Germline CDR1 MNHNY, CDR2 SVGAGI (reference sequence). With 5 bases clipped from V and 1 base from J, the junction kept 5 bases outside the gene matches. The CDR3 DNA reads as TGTGCCAGCAGTAGACGACTAGCGGGGCGCACAGATACGCAGTATTTT. As protein: CASSRRLAGRTDTQYF.

This clone was detected a few times. This chain joins TRBV7-3 and TRBJ1-1, with 10 nucleotides matching TRBD1. The germline V gene encodes CDR1 SGHTA and CDR2 FQGTGA. The CDR3 has 14 residues. V lost 5 bases, J lost 4 bases, and 4 bases stayed unmatched. The CDR3 sequence is CASSGDRGSTEAFF. The CDR3 DNA reads TGTGCCAGCAGCGGGGACAGGGGTAGCACTGAAGCTTTCTTT.

Written as DNA, the CDR3 is TGTGCCGGCAAAAGCCAGCGGGGGGGCACAGATACGCAGTATTTT. This translates into CAGKSQRGGTDTQYF. The V gene is TRBV2, the J gene TRBJ2-3, with 9 nucleotides matching TRBD2. This CDR3 has 15 amino acids. The trim removed 11 bases at V and 1 base at J, leaving 10 bases unmatched. Germline-derived CDR1 and CDR2 are SNHLY and FYNNEI.

The V and J genes are TRBV2 and TRBJ1-6, with 12 nucleotides matching TRBD1. The CDR3 totals 17 residues. After removal of 5 bases from V and 7 bases from J, the junction contained 9 bases not matched to a gene. Germline V CDR1 and CDR2: SNHLY, FYNNEI. As DNA, the CDR3 is TGTGCCAGCAGTCCTCTGAGCGGGACAGGGGGCAATTCACCCCTCCACTTT. Residues: CASSPLSGTGGNSPLHF.

The chain employs TRBV4-1 and TRBJ1-2; D is unresolved. The CDR3 is made up of 14 amino acids. Between the trimmed V and J ends, which lost 3 bases and 1 base, there was a span of 9 bases. Germline values: CDR1 MGHRA, CDR2 YSYEKL. The CDR3 is CASSQGSGNYGYTF. The CDR3 nucleotides are TGCGCCAGCAGCCAGGGGAGCGGTAACTATGGCTACACCTTC.

This clone is categorized as medium-sized. The chain carries TRBV5-1 and TRBJ1-2, with D unresolved. This CDR3 contains 15 residues. CDR1 is SGHRS and CDR2 is YFSETQ in the germline V gene. The germline V and J ends were trimmed by 3 bases and 3 bases, with 15 bases remaining between them. CDR3: CASSYNFPDHYGYTF. CDR3 DNA sequence: TGCGCCAGCAGCTATAACTTCCCGGACCACTATGGCTACACCTTC.